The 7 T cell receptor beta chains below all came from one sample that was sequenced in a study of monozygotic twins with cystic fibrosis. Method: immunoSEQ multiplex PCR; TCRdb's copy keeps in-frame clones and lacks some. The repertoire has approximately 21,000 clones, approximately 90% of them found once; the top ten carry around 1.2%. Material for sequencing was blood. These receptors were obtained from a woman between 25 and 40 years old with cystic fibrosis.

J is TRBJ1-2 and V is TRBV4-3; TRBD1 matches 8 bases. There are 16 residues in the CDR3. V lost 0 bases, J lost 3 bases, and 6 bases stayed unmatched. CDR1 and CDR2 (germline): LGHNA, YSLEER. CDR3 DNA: TGCGCCAGCAGCCAAGATCCTGCAGGGGGCCACTATGGCTACACCTTC. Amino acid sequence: CASSQDPAGGHYGYTF.

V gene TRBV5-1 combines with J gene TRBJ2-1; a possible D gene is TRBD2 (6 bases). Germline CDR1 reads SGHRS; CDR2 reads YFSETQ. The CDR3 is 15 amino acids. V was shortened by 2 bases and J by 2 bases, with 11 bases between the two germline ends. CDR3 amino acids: CASSFMAGTYNEQFF. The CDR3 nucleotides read TGCGCCAGCAGCTTTATGGCGGGAACCTACAATGAGCAGTTCTTC. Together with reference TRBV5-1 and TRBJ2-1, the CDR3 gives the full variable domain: KAGVTQTPRYLIKTRGQQVTLSCSPISGHRSVSWYQQTPGQGLQFLFEYFSETQRNKGNFPGRFSGRQFSNSRSEMNVSTLELGDSALYLCASSFMAGTYNEQFFGPGTRLTVL.

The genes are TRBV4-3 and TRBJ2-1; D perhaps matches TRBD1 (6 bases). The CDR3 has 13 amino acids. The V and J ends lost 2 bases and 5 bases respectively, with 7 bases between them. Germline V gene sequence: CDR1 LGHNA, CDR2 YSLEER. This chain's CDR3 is CASSQSGDNEQFF. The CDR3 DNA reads TGCGCCAGCAGCCAATCAGGGGACAATGAGCAGTTCTTC.

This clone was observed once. The DNA for the CDR3 is TGTGCCAGCAGCTTGGTAGGGGGGGACGAGCAGTACTTC. Amino acids: CASSLVGGDEQYF. This chain joins TRBV5-8 and TRBJ2-7; maybe TRBD2 (7 bases). CDR3 length equals 13 residues. From germline, CDR1 is SGHTS and CDR2 YDEGEE. The ends were cut back, 0 bases at V and 5 bases at J, with 9 bases in the middle.

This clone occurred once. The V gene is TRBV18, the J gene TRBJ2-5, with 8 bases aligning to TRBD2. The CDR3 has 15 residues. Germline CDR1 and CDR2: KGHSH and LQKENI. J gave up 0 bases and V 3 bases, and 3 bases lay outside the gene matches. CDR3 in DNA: TGTGCCAGCTCACCCCGGGGGGGCTACCAAGAGACCCAGTACTTC. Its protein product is CASSPRGGYQETQYF. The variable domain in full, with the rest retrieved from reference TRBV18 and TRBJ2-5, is NAGVMQNPRHLVRRRGQEARLRCSPMKGHSHVYWYRQLPEEGLKFMVYLQKENIIDESGMPKERFSAEFPKEGPSILRIQQVVRGDSAAYFCASSPRGGYQETQYFGPGTRLLVL.

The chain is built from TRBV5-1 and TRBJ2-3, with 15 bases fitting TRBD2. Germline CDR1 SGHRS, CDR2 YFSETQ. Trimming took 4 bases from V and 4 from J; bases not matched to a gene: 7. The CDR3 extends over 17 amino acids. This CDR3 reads CASSHGLAGGSPDTQYF. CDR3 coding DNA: TGCGCCAGCAGCCATGGACTAGCGGGGGGGTCGCCAGATACGCAGTATTTT.

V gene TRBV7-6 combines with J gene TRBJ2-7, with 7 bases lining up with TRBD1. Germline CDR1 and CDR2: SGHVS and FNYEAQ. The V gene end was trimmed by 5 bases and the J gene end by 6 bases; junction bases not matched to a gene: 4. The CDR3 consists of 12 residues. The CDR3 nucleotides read TGTGCCAGCAGCGATACAGGGGCCGAGCAGTACTTC. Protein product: CASSDTGAEQYF.